This passage covers 10 T cell receptor beta chains from one sample sequenced in a study of early T cells in non-severe SARS-CoV-2 infection (dated by TCRdb to about 2021). The library was prepared using 5' RACE. The instrument given in TCRdb is NextSeq 500. TCRdb itself trimmed the public reads at Q25 with fastp, ran MiXCR and retained productive beta chains. Entries are consolidated by CDR3 protein sequence, retaining the most common genes and DNA. This sample holds around 79,000 distinct CDR3 sequences; about 11% were observed only once. The top ten clones comprise around 11% of the sample. Sample: whole blood, taken at baseline. The source of these receptors is an adult who was a healthcare worker with PCR-confirmed SARS-CoV-2 infection or an uninfected control (not recorded which).

This clonotype was recorded at least ten times. This sequence joins TRBV6-6 and TRBJ2-2; weak D call: TRBD2 (5 bases). CDR1 is MNHNY, CDR2 SVGAGI, per germline (reference sequence). This CDR3 contains 13 residues. V lost 5 bases, J lost 1 base, and 5 bases lay in between. The CDR3 loop is CASSRGNTGELFF. In DNA form, the CDR3 reads TGTGCCAGCAGTCGGGGGAACACCGGGGAGCTGTTTTTT.

There are many counts of this clonotype. The V gene is TRBV20-1, the J gene TRBJ2-7; 8 bases are a match to TRBD2. CDR1 and CDR2 from the germline V gene are DFQATT and SNEGSKA (reference sequence). The CDR3 extends over 14 amino acids. The junction had 4 bases not matched to a gene; V was cut back by 3 bases and J by 0 bases. CDR3 nucleotides: TGCAGTGCTAGTAGCGGGGCCAGCTCCTACGAGCAGTACTTC. This encodes CSASSGASSYEQYF.

This clonotype was observed many times. The V call is TRBV29-1, the J call TRBJ1-1; no reliable D call. V lost 4 bases and J lost 3, with 6 bases in between. CDR3 length equals 11 residues. CDR1 is SQVTM and CDR2 is ANQGSEA in the germline V gene. CDR3 DNA sequence: TGCAGCGTTGCTACGTACACTGAAGCTTTCTTT. Its translation is CSVATYTEAFF.

This clonotype was detected only a few times. The V gene is TRBV7-9, the J gene TRBJ2-7, with D hard to call. V was clipped by 2 bases and J by 3 bases, with 14 bases between them. Looked up from germline, CDR1 is SEHNR and CDR2 is FQNEAQ (reference sequence). The CDR3 length is 15 residues. The CDR3 loop is CASSLSNTGRYEQYF. In DNA form, the CDR3 reads TGTGCCAGCAGCTTATCGAACACCGGGCGCTACGAGCAGTACTTC.

In its sample, this clonotype was seen a few times. The chain joins TRBV12-3 or TRBV12-4 to TRBJ2-2; D unresolved. V lost 2 bases and J 6 bases, leaving 10 bases between the germline ends. This CDR3 has 14 amino acids. CDR3 protein: CASSLIGSPGELFF. The CDR3, as DNA: TGTGCCAGCAGTTTAATAGGTTCCCCCGGGGAGCTGTTTTTT.

This clonotype was seen at least ten times. This chain links TRBV12-5 with TRBJ1-2; D remains ambiguous. The ends were cut back, 7 bases at V and 3 bases at J, with 15 bases in the middle. CDR1 LGHNT and CDR2 FRNRAP come from the germline V gene. This CDR3 has 14 residues. CDR3 in amino acids: CASARDPWDYGYTF. In DNA, the CDR3 is TGTGCTAGTGCCCGAGACCCGTGGGACTATGGCTACACCTTC.

As to this clonotype: One junction end does not reproduce the germline sequence, and a read error may be involved. The V gene is TRBV5-1, the J gene TRBJ1-1; D is unresolved. The CDR3 consists of 12 residues. CDR1 is SGHRS and CDR2 is YFSETQ in the germline V gene. The CDR3 spells CASSLVEGEASF. The CDR3 region has the DNA TGCGCCAGCAGCTTGGTAGAGGGAGAAGCTTCCTTT. Full variable domain (remainder filled in from reference TRBV5-1 and TRBJ1-1): KAGVTQTPRYLIKTRGQQVTLSCSPISGHRSVSWYQQTPGQGLQFLFEYFSETQRNKGNFPGRFSGRQFSNSRSEMNVSTLELGDSALYLCASSLVEGEASFGQGTRLTVV.

In regard to this clonotype: This may stem from a read error, because a much larger clone lies one nucleotide away. This chain links TRBV28 with TRBJ2-2, with a possible D match to TRBD1 (5 bases). CDR1 MDHEN and CDR2 SYDVKM come from the germline V gene. V was cut by 3 bases and J by 4 bases, with 12 bases left in between. The CDR3 extends over 15 amino acids. CDR3 sequence reads: CASSFFQGFTGELFF. DNA of the CDR3: TGTGCCAGCAGTTTTTTTCAGGGTTTCACCGGGGAGCTGTTTTTT.

This clonotype was seen many times. This rearrangement joins TRBV29-1 to TRBJ1-1; D is undetermined. Trimming pared 7 bases from V and 0 bases from J, leaving 15 bases between. CDR1 SQVTM and CDR2 ANQGSEA come from the germline V gene. The CDR3 totals 14 residues. CDR3 amino acids: CSAPNSLLNTEAFF. CDR3 nucleotides: TGCAGCGCCCCGAACTCCCTACTGAACACTGAAGCTTTCTTT.

The chain carries TRBV2 and TRBJ2-4, with 7 positions matching TRBD2. The CDR3 is 18 amino acids. CDR1 and CDR2 from the germline V gene are SNHLY and FYNNEI. V lost 8 bases to trimming and J lost 0 bases; unmatched junction nucleotides: 16. As DNA, the CDR3 is TGTGCCAGCTGGTTGGCGGGGGAAACACCGATAGCCAAAAACATTCAGTACTTC. Translating it yields CASWLAGETPIAKNIQYF.